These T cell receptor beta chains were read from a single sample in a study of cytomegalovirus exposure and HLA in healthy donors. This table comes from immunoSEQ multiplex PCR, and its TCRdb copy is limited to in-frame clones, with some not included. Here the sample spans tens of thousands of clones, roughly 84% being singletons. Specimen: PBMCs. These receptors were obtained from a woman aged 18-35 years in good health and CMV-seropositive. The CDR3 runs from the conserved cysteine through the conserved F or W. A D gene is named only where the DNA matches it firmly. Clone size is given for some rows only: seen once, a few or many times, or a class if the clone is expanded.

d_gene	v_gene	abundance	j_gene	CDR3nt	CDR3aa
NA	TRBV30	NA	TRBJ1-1	TGTGCCTGGAGTGTAGGCAGGGTGAACACTGAAGCTTTCTTT	CAWSVGRVNTEAFF
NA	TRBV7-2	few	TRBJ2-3	TGTGCCAGCAGCCCCGCGGGGTCCACAGATACGCAGTATTTT	CASSPAGSTDTQYF
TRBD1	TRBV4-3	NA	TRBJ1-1	TGCGCCAGCAGCCAAGATCCAGGGGGTAGAACTGAAGCTTTCTTT	CASSQDPGGRTEAFF
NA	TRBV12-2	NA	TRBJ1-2	TGTGCAAGTCGCTTAGGGGTGGAGGGGAGATCCTATGGCTACACCTTC	CASRLGVEGRSYGYTF
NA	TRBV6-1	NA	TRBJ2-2	TGTGCCAGCAGTTCCTCAGGTAGCGCCGGGGAGCTGTTTTTT	CASSSSGSAGELFF
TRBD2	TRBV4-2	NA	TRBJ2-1	TGTGCCAGCGGTCTAGCGGGGGGGCAGGATTACAATGAGCAGTTCTTC	CASGLAGGQDYNEQFF
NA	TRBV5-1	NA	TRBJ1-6	TGCGCCAGCAGCCCCGAGCGTGGATCACCCCTCCACTTT	CASSPERGSPLHF
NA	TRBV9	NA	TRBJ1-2	TGTGCCAGCAGCCGAGACGGACAGATTTATGGCTACACCTTC	CASSRDGQIYGYTF
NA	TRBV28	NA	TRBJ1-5	TGTGCCAGCAGTTTATCGCAGGCTAGCAATCAGCCCCAGCATTTT	CASSLSQASNQPQHF
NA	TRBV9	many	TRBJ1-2	TGTGCCAGCAATCAGGGGCCACTGCAGACCTCCTATTGGGGCTACACCTTC	CASNQGPLQTSYWGYTF
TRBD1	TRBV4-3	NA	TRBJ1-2	TGCGCCAGCAGCCAAGATTACGGGACAGGGGTGAGCTACACCTTC	CASSQDYGTGVSYTF
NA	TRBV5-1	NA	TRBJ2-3	TGCGCCAGCAGCTTCTACCCCGCAGATACGCAGTATTTT	CASSFYPADTQYF
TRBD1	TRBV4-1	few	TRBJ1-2	TGCGCCAGCAGCCAAGAACTTCGACAGGGGTCGGGCTACACCTTC	CASSQELRQGSGYTF
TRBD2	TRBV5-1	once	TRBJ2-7	TGCGCCAGCAGCGGTCAGACTAGCGGGGGCCTCAACGAGCAGTACTTC	CASSGQTSGGLNEQYF
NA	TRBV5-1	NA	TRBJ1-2	TGCGCCAGCAGCTTCTTAAGGGGAATTGGGTATGGCTACACCTTC	CASSFLRGIGYGYTF
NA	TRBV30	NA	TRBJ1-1	TGTGCCTGGCTCCACAGGGATCGGAACACTGAAGCTTTCTTT	CAWLHRDRNTEAFF
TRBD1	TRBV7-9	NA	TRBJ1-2	TGTGCCAGCAGCCCGGGACAGCAAATCGGCTACACCTTC	CASSPGQQIGYTF